These 27 T cell receptor beta chains came from one sample sequenced in a study of cytomegalovirus exposure and HLA in healthy donors. The PCR contained 60 Vbeta and 13 Jbeta primers. This table comes from immunoSEQ multiplex PCR, and its TCRdb copy is limited to in-frame clones, with some not included. The sample consists of around 150,000 clones, approximately 71% of them appearing once. Sequenced material: PBMCs. The source of these receptors is a woman aged 18-29 years in good health and CMV-seropositive.

The chain links TRBV2 to TRBJ1-2; TRBD1 matches at 8 bases. The CDR3 is 13 residues long. V gave up 6 bases and J gave up 5 bases; unmatched junction bases: 5. The germline gives CDR1 SNHLY, CDR2 FYNNEI. Here the CDR3 DNA reads TGTGCCAGCAGCGAGGGACAGGTATATGGCTACACCTTC. It encodes CASSEGQVYGYTF.

The chain recombines TRBV7-3 with TRBJ2-3, with TRBD1 as a possible D gene (5 bases). Trimming left V 0 bases short and J 1 base short, with 11 bases between. CDR3 length equals 16 residues. CDR1 and CDR2 from the germline V gene are SGHTA and FQGTGA. The CDR3, as DNA: TGTGCCAGCAGCTTAACGGACATCGTTCGCACAGATACGCAGTATTTT. It encodes CASSLTDIVRTDTQYF. Together with reference TRBV7-3 and TRBJ2-3, the CDR3 gives the full variable domain: GAGVSQTPSNKVTEKGKYVELRCDPISGHTALYWYRQSLGQGPEFLIYFQGTGAADDSGLPNDRFFAVRPEGSVSTLKIQRTERGDSAVYLCASSLTDIVRTDTQYFGPGTRLTVL.

This clone appeared once. This chain joins TRBV11-2 and TRBJ2-1, with no clear D. The CDR3 contains 12 residues. The germline V gene encodes CDR1 SGHAT and CDR2 FQNNGV. V was trimmed by 6 bases and J by 9 bases, leaving 12 bases between them. The CDR3 spells CASSPGLTEQFF. CDR3 coding DNA: TGTGCCAGCAGTCCCGGTCTAACTGAGCAGTTCTTC. The whole variable domain, filled in from reference TRBV11-2 and TRBJ2-1, reads EAGVAQSPRYKIIEKRQSVAFWCNPISGHATLYWYQQILGQGPKLLIQFQNNGVVDDSQLPKDRFSAERLKGVDSTLKIQPAKLEDSAVYLCASSPGLTEQFFGPGTRLTVL.

The genes are TRBV2 and TRBJ2-5, with D possibly being TRBD2 (5 bases). The germline V gene encodes CDR1 SNHLY and CDR2 FYNNEI. Trimming took off 8 bases at V and 3 bases at J, with 16 bases between the two ends. The CDR3 is 14 amino acids. In DNA form, the CDR3 reads TGTGCCAGCTGGTCCCGAGGGAGAGAAGAGACCCAGTACTTC. Protein sequence: CASWSRGREETQYF.

The chain carries TRBV14 and TRBJ1-2; D not resolved. CDR3 length: 18 residues. With 1 base removed from V and 5 bases from J, the gap between germline ends came to 23 bases. CDR1 is SGHDN, CDR2 FVKESK, per germline. The CDR3 DNA follows: TGTGCCAGCAGCCAAGTGGTCGGGAGTGCTCCGAACACATATGGCTACACCTTC. This codes for CASSQVVGSAPNTYGYTF.

The chain carries TRBV19 and TRBJ2-6, with 7 positions matching TRBD1. Germline trimming cut 6 bases from V and 1 base from J; bases unmatched to any gene: 12. The CDR3 length is 18 residues. CDR1 is LNHDA, CDR2 SQIVND, per germline (reference sequence). Written as DNA, the CDR3 is TGTGCCAGTAGCACCTGGGGACAGTTCTTTTCTGGGGCCAACGTCCTGACTTTC. This translates into CASSTWGQFFSGANVLTF. The whole variable domain, remainder taken from reference TRBV19 and TRBJ2-6, is DGGITQSPKYLFRKEGQNVTLSCEQNLNHDAMYWYRQDPGQGLRLIYYSQIVNDFQKGDIAEGYSVSREKKESFPLTVTSAQKNPTAFYLCASSTWGQFFSGANVLTFGAGSRLTVL.

The V and J genes are TRBV18 and TRBJ2-3; 9 nucleotides match TRBD1. This CDR3 is 19 amino acids long. Germline CDR1 reads KGHSH; CDR2 reads LQKENI. Trimming at V came to 6 bases and at J to 4 bases, leaving 20 bases not matched to a gene. The CDR3 loop is CASSPGTGKKKALADTQYF. DNA for the CDR3: TGTGCCAGCTCGCCCGGGACAGGGAAAAAGAAGGCACTGGCAGATACGCAGTATTTT.

Note on this clone: The junction departs from germline at one end; a sequencing error may be responsible. The J gene is TRBJ2-1, the V gene TRBV7-7; TRBD2 aligns across 9 bases. Looked up from germline, CDR1 is SSHAT and CDR2 is FNYEAQ (reference sequence). The CDR3 extends over 16 amino acids. Here the CDR3 reads CASSFGASGIYNEQFF. The CDR3 bases are TGTGCTAGCAGCTTTGGGGCTAGCGGGATCTACAATGAGCAGTTCTTC.

This clone was counted a few times. The chain has TRBV4-3 and TRBJ1-4; TRBD1 agrees at 7 bases. Germline V gene data show CDR1 as LGHNA and CDR2 as YSLEER. Trimming at V came to 4 bases and at J to 5 bases, leaving 7 bases not matched to a gene. CDR3 size: 15 residues. CDR3 amino acids: CASSRSLDRNEKLFF. The CDR3 DNA reads as TGCGCCAGCAGCCGCTCACTGGACAGGAATGAAAAACTGTTTTTT.

The rearrangement joins TRBV28 to TRBJ1-4, with 7 bases lining up with TRBD1. Trimming cost V 8 bases and J 7 bases; bases outside gene matches: 7. CDR1 MDHEN and CDR2 SYDVKM come from the germline V gene. This CDR3 has 13 amino acids. The CDR3 coding sequence is TGTGCCAGCCTGACAGGGAATTCTGAAAAACTGTTTTTT. Its translation is CASLTGNSEKLFF.

The chain recombines TRBV2 with TRBJ2-7, with D perhaps matching TRBD1 (6 bases). CDR3 length: 13 residues. Germline CDR1 and CDR2: SNHLY and FYNNEI. Trimming took off 4 bases at V and 3 bases at J, with 10 bases between the two ends. This chain's CDR3 is CASSVSGVYEQYF. Written as DNA, the CDR3 is TGTGCCAGCAGTGTTTCAGGGGTCTACGAGCAGTACTTC.

The genes are TRBV19 and TRBJ1-1; D unclear. The V and J ends lost 11 bases and 1 base respectively, with 14 bases between them. Germline CDR1 and CDR2: LNHDA and SQIVND (reference sequence). CDR3 length: 13 amino acids. The CDR3 sequence is CACQVARNTEAFF. Here the CDR3 DNA reads TGTGCCTGTCAGGTGGCGAGGAACACTGAAGCTTTCTTT.

The V and J genes are TRBV7-9 and TRBJ1-1, with no clear D. V was cut by 1 base and J by 0 bases, with 9 bases left in between. The CDR3 loop spans 15 amino acids. The germline V gene encodes CDR1 SEHNR and CDR2 FQNEAQ (reference sequence). The CDR3 protein is CASSLGGTLNTEAFF. The CDR3 region has the DNA TGTGCCAGCAGCTTAGGCGGCACCCTGAACACTGAAGCTTTCTTT.

This clone showed up just once. This sequence joins TRBV4-3 and TRBJ1-2; D is undetermined. This CDR3 spans 15 amino acids. Germline-derived CDR1 and CDR2 are LGHNA and YSLEER. V was clipped by 4 bases and J by 1 base, with 13 bases between them. CDR3 bases: TGCGCCAGCAGCCGCGATGACGGGAGTAACTATGGCTACACCTTC. It codes for CASSRDDGSNYGYTF.

The CDR3, as DNA: TGTGCCAGCAGCTTCGAAGTAACGACATACAATGAGCAGTTCTTC. This encodes CASSFEVTTYNEQFF. The V call is TRBV11-3, the J call TRBJ2-1; no clear D. V lost 3 bases, J lost 4 bases, and 13 bases lay in between. The CDR3 length is 15 residues. In germline, CDR1 is SGHNT, CDR2 YENEEA. The full variable domain, with the rest looked up from reference TRBV11-3 and TRBJ2-1, is EAGVVQSPRYKIIEKKQPVAFWCNPISGHNTLYWYLQNLGQGPELLIRYENEEAVDDSQLPKDRFSAERLKGVDSTLKIQPAELGDSAVYLCASSFEVTTYNEQFFGPGTRLTVL.

The chain links TRBV5-3 to TRBJ1-5; 9 bases agree with TRBD1. TRBV5-3 is designated an ORF whose function remains uncertain. This CDR3 region has 15 residues. Germline trimming cut 4 bases from V and 5 bases from J; bases unmatched to any gene: 7. The CDR3 protein is CARSRQTGGHQPQHF. CDR3 nucleotides: TGTGCCAGAAGCCGCCAAACAGGGGGCCATCAGCCCCAGCATTTT.

The V and J genes are TRBV28 and TRBJ2-1; 9 nucleotides match TRBD2. The CDR3 has 15 residues. Germline CDR1 and CDR2: MDHEN and SYDVKM. Germline trimming cut 5 bases from V and 8 bases from J; bases unmatched to any gene: 10. CDR3 in amino acids: CASSTPASGIDEQFF. The CDR3 nucleotides read TGTGCCAGCAGTACCCCGGCTAGCGGGATCGATGAGCAGTTCTTC.

This clone was seen only a few times. This sequence joins TRBV30 and TRBJ1-5, with TRBD1 as a possible D gene (5 bases). V gave up 1 base and J gave up 5 bases, with 12 bases separating them. This CDR3 is 14 amino acids long. Germline assignment: CDR1 GTSNPN and CDR2 SVGIG (reference sequence). The CDR3 DNA follows: TGTGCCTGGAGTGGACTGGGGGGTGATCAGCCCCAGCATTTT. It codes for CAWSGLGGDQPQHF.

This chain joins TRBV7-6 and TRBJ2-5, with 7 bases matching TRBD2. The CDR3 runs to 14 residues. The trim removed 5 bases at V and 5 bases at J, leaving 8 bases unmatched. Germline V lookup: CDR1 SGHVS, CDR2 FNYEAQ. CDR3 protein: CASSQSGEGETQYF. The CDR3 nucleotides read TGTGCCAGCAGCCAAAGCGGGGAGGGTGAGACCCAGTACTTC.

This chain connects TRBV30 to TRBJ2-7; D is perhaps TRBD2 (5 bases). CDR3 length equals 12 residues. Looked up from germline, CDR1 is GTSNPN and CDR2 is SVGIG (reference sequence). Trimming left V 2 bases short and J 2 bases short, with 7 bases between. Written as DNA, the CDR3 is TGTGCCTGGAGTTTCGGGGCCTACGAGCAGTACTTC. Translating gives CAWSFGAYEQYF.

This clone has just a few counts. The chain combines TRBV2 with TRBJ1-2; D not certain. The CDR3 length is 11 residues. The V gene's germline CDR1 is SNHLY and CDR2 FYNNEI. The germline V and J ends were trimmed by 5 bases and 8 bases, with 9 bases remaining between them. The CDR3 DNA reads as TGTGCCAGCAGTCGAGAGTGGGGCTACACCTTC. Its protein product is CASSREWGYTF. Complete variable domain (other parts from reference TRBV2 and TRBJ1-2): EPEVTQTPSHQVTQMGQEVILRCVPISNHLYFYWYRQILGQKVEFLVSFYNNEISEKSEIFDDQFSVERPDGSNFTLKIRSTKLEDSAMYFCASSREWGYTFGSGTRLTVV.

The chain is built from TRBV11-3 and TRBJ2-1; 12 bases agree with TRBD2. The germline CDR1 and CDR2 sequences are SGHNT and YENEEA. The CDR3 has 16 residues. V lost 1 base to trimming and J lost 8 bases; unmatched junction nucleotides: 6. The CDR3 bases are TGTGCCAGCAGCTTAGGACTAGCGGGAGTCCGCGATGAGCAGTTCTTC. Protein: CASSLGLAGVRDEQFF.

CDR3 bases: TGTGCCTGGAGTGTACTGTACGAGCAGTACTTC. This codes for CAWSVLYEQYF. The chain combines TRBV30 with TRBJ2-5; D is unresolved. The DNA end is more similar to TRBJ2-7, so the J call may be wrong. Germline V gives CDR1 GTSNPN, CDR2 SVGIG (reference sequence). The CDR3 has 11 residues.

The rearrangement joins TRBV27 to TRBJ2-1; perhaps TRBD2 as D (6 bases). This CDR3 contains 16 residues. Germline V gene data show CDR1 as MNHEY and CDR2 as SMNVEV (reference sequence). V was shortened by 2 bases and J by 7 bases, with 18 bases between the two germline ends. The CDR3 nucleotides are TGTGCCAGCAGTTTAACCCGATCCGGGGGACGGAATGAGCAGTTCTTC. Amino acids: CASSLTRSGGRNEQFF.

CDR3 nucleotides: TGTGCCAGTAGTATCGGGGGGAGAGAGACCCAGTACTTC. It translates to CASSIGGRETQYF. The chain joins TRBV19 to TRBJ2-5, with 7 bases lining up with TRBD2. Germline V gene lookup returns CDR1 LNHDA and CDR2 SQIVND (reference sequence). The junction had 2 bases not matched to a gene; V was cut back by 3 bases and J by 4 bases. The CDR3 is made up of 13 amino acids. The full variable domain, completed using reference TRBV19 and TRBJ2-5, is DGGITQSPKYLFRKEGQNVTLSCEQNLNHDAMYWYRQDPGQGLRLIYYSQIVNDFQKGDIAEGYSVSREKKESFPLTVTSAQKNPTAFYLCASSIGGRETQYFGPGTRLLVL.

The chain has TRBV7-9 and TRBJ2-5; 9 bases match TRBD1. The V and J ends lost 4 bases and 3 bases, in that order; junction bases with no gene match: 3. The CDR3 consists of 14 residues. Germline assignment: CDR1 SEHNR and CDR2 FQNEAQ (reference sequence). CDR3 loop: CASSWGQGKETQYF. The CDR3 nucleotides are TGTGCCAGCAGCTGGGGACAGGGAAAAGAGACCCAGTACTTC. Drawing the rest from reference TRBV7-9 and TRBJ2-5, the complete variable domain is DTGVSQNPRHKITKRGQNVTFRCDPISEHNRLYWYRQTLGQGPEFLTYFQNEAQLEKSRLLSDRFSAERPKGSFSTLEIQRTEQGDSAMYLCASSWGQGKETQYFGPGTRLLVL.

This clone has just a few counts. The chain recombines TRBV5-1 with TRBJ2-3; 8 nucleotides align to TRBD2. Trimming took 2 bases from V and 2 from J; bases not matched to a gene: 7. The CDR3 length is 16 residues. Germline loops: CDR1 SGHRS, CDR2 YFSETQ. The CDR3 reads CASSFTSGVSTDTQYF. CDR3 DNA: TGCGCCAGCAGCTTTACTAGCGGTGTTTCCACAGATACGCAGTATTTT.